These T cell receptor beta chains were read from a single sample in a study of T cell changes during pregnancy in multiple sclerosis. Libraries were prepared by immunoSEQ multiplex PCR; TCRdb keeps only in-frame clonotypes and omits some of them. The repertoire includes around 49,000 clones, 90% of them detected once, and under 6.5% sits in the top ten. This specimen was peripheral blood, taken after pregnancy. Source of these receptors: a female donor in good health, enrolled as a control in a pregnancy study. CDR3s include the opening cysteine and the closing phenylalanine or tryptophan. Each record gives: CDR3 protein, CDR3 DNA, J gene, V gene, clone size, D gene. A D gene is named only where the DNA matches it firmly. Where a row states a size, it is once, few, many or the class of an expanded clone; other rows omit it.

cdr3_aa: CASSAASGLAGADTQYF
cdr3_nt: TGTGCCAGCAGCGCTGCTTCGGGACTAGCGGGAGCAGATACGCAGTATTTT
j_call: TRBJ2-3
v_call: TRBV5-4
clone_size: NA
d_call: TRBD2

cdr3_aa: CSVEEQGNFEAFF
cdr3_nt: TGCAGCGTTGAGGAACAGGGAAATTTTGAAGCTTTCTTT
j_call: TRBJ1-1
v_call: TRBV29-1
clone_size: NA
d_call: NA

cdr3_aa: CASSVRGLLAKNIQYF
cdr3_nt: TGTGCCAGCAGCGTAAGGGGTCTCCTAGCCAAAAACATTCAGTACTTC
j_call: TRBJ2-4
v_call: TRBV11-2
clone_size: once
d_call: NA

cdr3_aa: CASIPGGLGVAFF
cdr3_nt: TGTGCCAGTATACCCGGGGGGTTAGGGGTAGCTTTCTTT
j_call: TRBJ1-1
v_call: TRBV19
clone_size: NA
d_call: NA

cdr3_aa: CASTSRGGGNWGEQFF
cdr3_nt: TGTGCCAGCACCTCGAGGGGCGGGGGCAACTGGGGTGAGCAGTTCTTC
j_call: TRBJ2-1
v_call: TRBV2
clone_size: few
d_call: NA

cdr3_aa: CASRGALAGSNEQFF
cdr3_nt: TGTGCCAGCAGGGGGGCACTAGCGGGTTCCAATGAGCAGTTCTTC
j_call: TRBJ2-1
v_call: TRBV2
clone_size: once
d_call: TRBD2

cdr3_aa: CASSEQGGAYEQYF
cdr3_nt: TGTGCCAGCAGTGAGCAGGGAGGAGCCTACGAGCAGTACTTC
j_call: TRBJ2-7
v_call: TRBV28
clone_size: NA
d_call: NA

cdr3_aa: CATSRPGRGTEAFF
cdr3_nt: TGTGCCACCAGCAGGCCGGGGAGGGGAACTGAAGCTTTCTTT
j_call: TRBJ1-1
v_call: TRBV15
clone_size: NA
d_call: NA

cdr3_aa: CASSQGQGTPYEQYF
cdr3_nt: TGCGCCAGCAGCCAAGGACAGGGCACTCCCTACGAGCAGTACTTC
j_call: TRBJ2-7
v_call: TRBV4-3
clone_size: NA
d_call: TRBD1

cdr3_aa: CASSLVLARNEQFF
cdr3_nt: TGCGCCAGCAGCTTGGTGCTAGCGCGAAATGAGCAGTTCTTC
j_call: TRBJ2-1
v_call: TRBV5-1
clone_size: NA
d_call: NA

cdr3_aa: CASSLARGTGNNEQFF
cdr3_nt: TGTGCCAGCAGCTTAGCGCGCGGGACAGGGAACAATGAGCAGTTCTTC
j_call: TRBJ2-1
v_call: TRBV7-6
clone_size: NA
d_call: TRBD1

cdr3_aa: CATPGAGQGEQFF
cdr3_nt: TGTGCCACCCCAGGTGCCGGGCAGGGTGAGCAGTTCTTC
j_call: TRBJ2-1
v_call: TRBV28
clone_size: once
d_call: NA

cdr3_aa: CSVERDREPYEQYF
cdr3_nt: TGCAGCGTTGAACGGGACAGGGAACCCTACGAGCAGTACTTC
j_call: TRBJ2-7
v_call: TRBV29-1
clone_size: NA
d_call: TRBD1

cdr3_aa: CASRELTGVNSPLHF
cdr3_nt: TGTGCCAGCAGAGAACTGACAGGGGTTAATTCACCCCTCCACTTT
j_call: TRBJ1-6
v_call: TRBV6-1
clone_size: NA
d_call: TRBD1

cdr3_aa: CASSLSGDNSPLHF
cdr3_nt: TGTGCCAGCAGCTTATCGGGAGATAATTCACCCCTCCACTTT
j_call: TRBJ1-6
v_call: TRBV7-6
clone_size: NA
d_call: NA

cdr3_aa: CATSPFPQGAAYEQYF
cdr3_nt: TGTGCCACCAGCCCCTTTCCACAGGGGGCTGCCTACGAGCAGTACTTC
j_call: TRBJ2-7
v_call: TRBV15
clone_size: NA
d_call: TRBD1